This entry lists 10 T cell receptor beta chains sequenced from one sample in a study of T-cell reconstitution after alpha-beta-depleted transplantation in children. Unique molecular identifiers tagged the TCRbeta library. One entry per CDR3 protein, called by TCRdb with MiXCR from the PCR reads. This sample has about 980,000 distinct CDR3 sequences; roughly 29% occur once, and the top ten carry around 30%. Specimen: PBMCs, mostly from graft donor cells, collected 360 days after TCRalphabeta/CD19-depleted stem cell transplant. The receptors here all came from a boy in the first two years of life who had a stem cell transplant for SCID, so the T cells may come from the graft donor.

J is TRBJ2-7 and V is TRBV20-1; 7 bases match TRBD1. The ends lost 4 bases at V and 0 bases at J; junction bases unmatched: 6. In germline, CDR1 is DFQATT, CDR2 SNEGSKA (reference sequence). The CDR3 covers 14 residues. CDR3 residues: CSATLTGSSYEQYF. DNA for the CDR3: TGCAGTGCTACCTTGACAGGGAGCTCCTACGAGCAGTACTTC.

The chain carries TRBV7-2 and TRBJ2-3; 7 bases align to TRBD2. With 2 bases clipped from V and 0 bases from J, the junction kept 5 bases outside the gene matches. CDR3 length: 16 residues. CDR1 and CDR2 (germline): SGHTA, FQGNSA. The CDR3 reads CASSLRPRGSTDTQYF. As DNA, the CDR3 is TGTGCCAGCAGCTTACGTCCGCGGGGGAGCACAGATACGCAGTATTTT.

The V call is TRBV24-1, the J call TRBJ2-2; weak D call: TRBD1 (5 bases). Trimming stripped 0 bases from V and 6 bases from J, with 10 bases between. CDR3 length: 15 amino acids. Germline loops: CDR1 KGHDR, CDR2 SFDVKD. The CDR3 is CATSDLTQGSGELFF. CDR3 DNA sequence: TGTGCCACCAGTGATTTGACGCAGGGCTCCGGGGAGCTGTTTTTT.

The V and J genes are TRBV7-2 and TRBJ1-5, with D uncertain. In germline, CDR1 is SGHTA, CDR2 FQGNSA. This CDR3 has 14 amino acids. Deletions cut 4 bases from V and 4 bases from J, with 11 bases between. The CDR3 nucleotides read TGTGCCAGCAGCTCCCGAGGGAGAAATCAGCCCCAGCATTTT. This gives the protein CASSSRGRNQPQHF.

This clonotype occurred many times. CDR3 loop: CSARTSFSRNEQFF. The CDR3 DNA is TGCAGTGCTAGAACCTCGTTCTCTAGGAATGAGCAGTTCTTC. This chain connects TRBV20-1 to TRBJ2-1; D ambiguous. Looked up from germline, CDR1 is DFQATT and CDR2 is SNEGSKA (reference sequence). Trimming took off 2 bases at V and 7 bases at J, with 15 bases between the two ends. The CDR3 consists of 14 residues.

This chain joins TRBV6-5 and TRBJ1-1; D is unclear. Germline-derived CDR1 and CDR2 are MNHEY and SVGAGI. CDR3 length equals 15 residues. V was pared by 4 bases and J by 0 bases, with 12 bases between. CDR3 loop: CASSSLGFLNTEAFF. The CDR3 DNA is TGTGCCAGCAGTTCCTTGGGGTTCTTGAACACTGAAGCTTTCTTT.

The J gene is TRBJ2-5, the V gene TRBV6-5; 8 nucleotides align to TRBD2. The J segment lost 5 bases and the V segment lost 2 bases, leaving 10 bases of the junction unmatched. Looked up from germline, CDR1 is MNHEY and CDR2 is SVGAGI. The CDR3 totals 16 residues. CDR3 amino acids: CASSYGAWRGAETQYF. CDR3 in DNA: TGTGCCAGCAGTTACGGCGCGTGGCGGGGGGCGGAGACCCAGTACTTC.

This clonotype was seen just once. This chain joins TRBV20-1 and TRBJ2-3; 12 bases match TRBD2. From germline, CDR1 is DFQATT and CDR2 SNEGSKA (reference sequence). There are 16 residues in the CDR3. J gave up 0 bases and V 4 bases, and 5 bases lay outside the gene matches. CDR3: CSAKLAGGLSTDTQYF. As DNA, the CDR3 is TGCAGTGCTAAACTAGCGGGGGGCCTAAGCACAGATACGCAGTATTTT.

This clonotype was seen a handful of times. The chain's CDR3 is CASSPQGRRYEQYF. For the CDR3, the DNA is TGTGCCAGCAGTCCGCAAGGCCGTCGCTACGAGCAGTACTTC. The V and J genes are TRBV12-3 or TRBV12-4 and TRBJ2-7; D gene ambiguous. V lost 5 bases to trimming and J lost 3 bases, with 14 bases between them. This CDR3 is 14 amino acids long.

This clonotype was recorded a few times. The rearrangement links TRBV3-1 to TRBJ2-3; perhaps TRBD1 as D (6 bases). The CDR3 loop spans 14 amino acids. The ends were cut back, 3 bases at V and 8 bases at J, with 15 bases in the middle. Germline V gives CDR1 LGHDT, CDR2 YNNKEL (reference sequence). In nucleotides, the CDR3 is TGTGCCAGCAGCCATGATCAGGGGATAGGTACGCAGTATTTT. This translates into CASSHDQGIGTQYF.